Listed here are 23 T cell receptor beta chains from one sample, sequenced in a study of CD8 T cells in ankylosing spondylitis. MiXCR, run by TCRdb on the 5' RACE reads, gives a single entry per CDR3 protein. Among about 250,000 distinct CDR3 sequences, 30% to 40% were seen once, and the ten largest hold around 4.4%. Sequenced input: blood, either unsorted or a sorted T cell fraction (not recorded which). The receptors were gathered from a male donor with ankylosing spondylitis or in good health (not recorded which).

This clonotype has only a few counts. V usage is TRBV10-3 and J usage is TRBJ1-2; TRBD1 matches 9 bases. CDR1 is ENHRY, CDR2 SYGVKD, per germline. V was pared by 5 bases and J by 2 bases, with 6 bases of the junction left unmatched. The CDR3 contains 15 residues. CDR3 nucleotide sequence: TGTGCCATCAGTCTAACAACAGGGGGCAACTATGGCTACACCTTC. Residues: CAISLTTGGNYGYTF.

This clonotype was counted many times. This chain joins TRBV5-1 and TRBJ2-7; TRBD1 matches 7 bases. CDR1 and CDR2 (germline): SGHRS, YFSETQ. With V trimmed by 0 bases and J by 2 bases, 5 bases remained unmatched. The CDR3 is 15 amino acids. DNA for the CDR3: TGCGCCAGCAGCTTGGCCCTGGGACAGACCTACGAGCAGTACTTC. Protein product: CASSLALGQTYEQYF.

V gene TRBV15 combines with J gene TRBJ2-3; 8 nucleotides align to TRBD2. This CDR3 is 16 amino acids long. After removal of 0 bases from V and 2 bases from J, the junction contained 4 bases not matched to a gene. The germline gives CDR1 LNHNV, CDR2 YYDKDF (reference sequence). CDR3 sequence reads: CATSRDSGVFTDTQYF. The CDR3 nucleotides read TGTGCCACCAGCAGAGATAGCGGGGTCTTCACAGATACGCAGTATTTT. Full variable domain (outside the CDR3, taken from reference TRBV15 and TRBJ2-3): DAMVIQNPRYQVTQFGKPVTLSCSQTLNHNVMYWYQQKSSQAPKLLFHYYDKDFNNEADTPDNFQSRRPNTSFCFLDIRSPGLGDTAMYLCATSRDSGVFTDTQYFGPGTRLTVL.

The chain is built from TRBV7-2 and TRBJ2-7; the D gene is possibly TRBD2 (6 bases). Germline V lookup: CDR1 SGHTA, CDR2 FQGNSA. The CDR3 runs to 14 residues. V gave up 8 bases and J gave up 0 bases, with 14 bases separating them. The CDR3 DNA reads TGTGCCAGCTGCGATCCGGGACTCTCCTACGAGCAGTACTTC. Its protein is CASCDPGLSYEQYF.

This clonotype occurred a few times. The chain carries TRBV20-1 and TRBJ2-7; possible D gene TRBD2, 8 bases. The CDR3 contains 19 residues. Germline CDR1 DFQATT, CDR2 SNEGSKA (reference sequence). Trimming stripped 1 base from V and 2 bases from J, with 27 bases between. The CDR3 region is CSARVQGGKVAGLTYEQYF. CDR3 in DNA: TGCAGTGCTAGAGTCCAGGGGGGTAAGGTAGCGGGGCTCACCTACGAGCAGTACTTC.

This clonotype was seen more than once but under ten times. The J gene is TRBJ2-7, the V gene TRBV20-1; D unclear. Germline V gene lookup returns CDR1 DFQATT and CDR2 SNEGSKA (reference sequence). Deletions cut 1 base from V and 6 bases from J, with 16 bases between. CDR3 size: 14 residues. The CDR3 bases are TGCAGTGCTAGAGCCCTGGCCGATGTCCGCGAGCAGTACTTC. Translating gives CSARALADVREQYF.

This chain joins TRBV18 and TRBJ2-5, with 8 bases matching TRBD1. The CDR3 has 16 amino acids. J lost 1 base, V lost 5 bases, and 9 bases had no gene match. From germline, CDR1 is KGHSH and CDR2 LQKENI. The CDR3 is CASSDSRTGGQETQYF. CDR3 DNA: TGTGCCAGCTCAGACTCGCGAACAGGGGGCCAAGAGACCCAGTACTTC.

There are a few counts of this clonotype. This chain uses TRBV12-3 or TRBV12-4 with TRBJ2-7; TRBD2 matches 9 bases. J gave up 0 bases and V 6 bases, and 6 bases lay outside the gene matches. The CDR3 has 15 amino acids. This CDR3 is CASRPYSGGSYEQYF. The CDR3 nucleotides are TGTGCCAGCAGGCCCTATAGCGGGGGCTCCTACGAGCAGTACTTC.

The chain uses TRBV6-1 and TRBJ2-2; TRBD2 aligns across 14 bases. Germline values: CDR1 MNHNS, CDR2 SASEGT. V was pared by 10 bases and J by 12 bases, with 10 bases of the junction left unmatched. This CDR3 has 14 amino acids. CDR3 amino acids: CATLPRLAGGQLFF. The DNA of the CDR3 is TGTGCCACCCTCCCCCGACTAGCGGGGGGGCAGCTGTTTTTT.

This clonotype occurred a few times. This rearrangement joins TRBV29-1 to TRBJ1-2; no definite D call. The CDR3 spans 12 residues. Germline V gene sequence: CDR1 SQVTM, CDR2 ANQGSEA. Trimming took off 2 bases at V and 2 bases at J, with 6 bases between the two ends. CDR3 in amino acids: CSVEQDNYGYTF. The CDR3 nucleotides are TGCAGCGTTGAACAGGACAACTATGGCTACACCTTC.

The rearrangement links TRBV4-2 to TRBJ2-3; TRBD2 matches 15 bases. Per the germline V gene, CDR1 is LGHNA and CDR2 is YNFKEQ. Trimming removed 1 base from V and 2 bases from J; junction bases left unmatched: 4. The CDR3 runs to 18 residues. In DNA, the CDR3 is TGTGCCAGCAGCCAAGGGAGGACTAGCGGGGGGGCCACAGATACGCAGTATTTT. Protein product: CASSQGRTSGGATDTQYF.

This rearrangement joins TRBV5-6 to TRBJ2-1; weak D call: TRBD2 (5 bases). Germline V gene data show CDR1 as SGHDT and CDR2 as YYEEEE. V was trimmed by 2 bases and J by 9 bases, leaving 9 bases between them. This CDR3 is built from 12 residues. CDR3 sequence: CASSLFTSEQFF. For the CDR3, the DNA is TGTGCCAGCAGCTTATTCACTAGTGAGCAGTTCTTC.

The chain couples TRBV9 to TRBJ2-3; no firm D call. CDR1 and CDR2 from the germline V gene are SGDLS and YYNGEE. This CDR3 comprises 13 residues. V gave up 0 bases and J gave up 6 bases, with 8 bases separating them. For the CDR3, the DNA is TGTGCCAGCAGCGTAGCTTCGAGGGATACGCAGTATTTT. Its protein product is CASSVASRDTQYF.

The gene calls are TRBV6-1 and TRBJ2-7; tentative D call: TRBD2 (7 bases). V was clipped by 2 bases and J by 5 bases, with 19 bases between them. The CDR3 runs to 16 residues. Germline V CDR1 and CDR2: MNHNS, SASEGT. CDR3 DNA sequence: TGTGCCAGCAGTGAAATGGGAGGGGGGGCGTCCGACGAGCAGTACTTC. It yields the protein CASSEMGGGASDEQYF.

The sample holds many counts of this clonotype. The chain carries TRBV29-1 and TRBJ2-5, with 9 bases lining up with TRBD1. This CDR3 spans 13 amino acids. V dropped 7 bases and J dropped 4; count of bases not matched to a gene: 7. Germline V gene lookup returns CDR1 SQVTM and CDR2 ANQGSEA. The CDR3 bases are TGCAGCGCAGGGACAGGGAGTGTAGAGACCCAGTACTTC. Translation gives CSAGTGSVETQYF.

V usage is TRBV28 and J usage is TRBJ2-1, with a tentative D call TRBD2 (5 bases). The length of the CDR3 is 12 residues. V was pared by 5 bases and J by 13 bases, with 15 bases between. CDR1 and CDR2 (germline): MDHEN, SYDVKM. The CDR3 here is CASSPARGTQFF. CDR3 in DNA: TGTGCCAGCAGTCCCGCCCGGGGTACACAGTTCTTC.

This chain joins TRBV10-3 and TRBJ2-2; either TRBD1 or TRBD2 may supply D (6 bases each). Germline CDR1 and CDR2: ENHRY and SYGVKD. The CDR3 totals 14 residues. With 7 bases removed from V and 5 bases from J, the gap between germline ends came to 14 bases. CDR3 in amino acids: CAIKGGPGTGELFF. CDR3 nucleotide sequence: TGTGCCATCAAGGGGGGCCCGGGGACCGGGGAGCTGTTTTTT.

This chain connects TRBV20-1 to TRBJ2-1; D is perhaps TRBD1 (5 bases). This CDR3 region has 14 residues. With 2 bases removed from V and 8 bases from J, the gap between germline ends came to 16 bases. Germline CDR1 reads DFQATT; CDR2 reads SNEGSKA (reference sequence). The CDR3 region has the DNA TGCAGTGCTAGATCGGGTCAGGGTACCGATGAGCAGTTCTTC. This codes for CSARSGQGTDEQFF.

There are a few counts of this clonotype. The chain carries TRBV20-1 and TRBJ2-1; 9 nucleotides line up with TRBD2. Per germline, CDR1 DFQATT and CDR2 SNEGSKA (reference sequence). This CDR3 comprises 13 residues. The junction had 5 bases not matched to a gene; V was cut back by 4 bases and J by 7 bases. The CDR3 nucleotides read TGCAGTGCTAAGCGGGGGGCCAAGAATGAGCAGTTCTTC. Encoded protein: CSAKRGAKNEQFF.

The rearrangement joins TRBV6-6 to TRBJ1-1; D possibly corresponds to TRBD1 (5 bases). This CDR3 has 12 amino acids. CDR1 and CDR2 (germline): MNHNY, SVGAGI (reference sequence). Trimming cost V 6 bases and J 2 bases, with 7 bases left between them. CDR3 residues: CASRGTNTEAFF. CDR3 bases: TGTGCCAGCAGAGGGACCAACACTGAAGCTTTCTTT.

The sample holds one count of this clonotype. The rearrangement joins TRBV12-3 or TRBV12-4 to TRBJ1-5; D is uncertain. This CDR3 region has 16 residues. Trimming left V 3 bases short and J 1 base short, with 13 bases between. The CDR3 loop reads CASSFMSPRSNQPQHF. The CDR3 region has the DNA TGTGCCAGCAGTTTTATGTCCCCGCGAAGCAATCAGCCCCAGCATTTT.

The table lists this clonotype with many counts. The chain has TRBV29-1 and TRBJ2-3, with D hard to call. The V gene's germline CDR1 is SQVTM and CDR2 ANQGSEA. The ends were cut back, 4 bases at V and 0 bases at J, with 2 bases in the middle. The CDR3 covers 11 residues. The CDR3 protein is CSVGSTDTQYF. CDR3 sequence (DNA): TGCAGCGTTGGTAGCACAGATACGCAGTATTTT.

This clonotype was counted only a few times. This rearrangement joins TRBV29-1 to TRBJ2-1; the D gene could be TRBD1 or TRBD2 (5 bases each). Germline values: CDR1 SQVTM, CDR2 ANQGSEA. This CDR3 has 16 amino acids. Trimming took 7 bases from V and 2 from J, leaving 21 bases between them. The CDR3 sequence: CSAWGGQINTYNEQFF. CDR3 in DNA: TGCAGCGCTTGGGGCGGGCAGATAAATACCTACAATGAGCAGTTCTTC.